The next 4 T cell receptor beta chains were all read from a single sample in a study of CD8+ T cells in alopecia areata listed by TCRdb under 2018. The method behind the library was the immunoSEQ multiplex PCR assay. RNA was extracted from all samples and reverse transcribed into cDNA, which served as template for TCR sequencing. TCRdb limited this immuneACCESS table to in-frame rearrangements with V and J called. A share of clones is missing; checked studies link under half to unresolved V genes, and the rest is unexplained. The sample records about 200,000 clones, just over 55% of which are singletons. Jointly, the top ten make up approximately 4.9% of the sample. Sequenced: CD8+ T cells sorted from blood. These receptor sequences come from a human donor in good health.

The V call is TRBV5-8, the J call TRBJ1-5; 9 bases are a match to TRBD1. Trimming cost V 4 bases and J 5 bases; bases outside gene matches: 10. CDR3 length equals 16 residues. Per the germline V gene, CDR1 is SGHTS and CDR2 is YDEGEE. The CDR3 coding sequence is TGTGCCAGCAGCCATGACCCTGGGACAGGGTATCAGCCCCAGCATTTT. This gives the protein CASSHDPGTGYQPQHF.

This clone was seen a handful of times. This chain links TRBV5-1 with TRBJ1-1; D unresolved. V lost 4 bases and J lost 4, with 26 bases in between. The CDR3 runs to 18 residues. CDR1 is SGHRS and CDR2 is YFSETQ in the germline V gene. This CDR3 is CASSRAGEPATPGTEAFF. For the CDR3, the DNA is TGCGCCAGCAGCAGGGCAGGCGAGCCGGCAACACCGGGCACTGAAGCTTTCTTT.

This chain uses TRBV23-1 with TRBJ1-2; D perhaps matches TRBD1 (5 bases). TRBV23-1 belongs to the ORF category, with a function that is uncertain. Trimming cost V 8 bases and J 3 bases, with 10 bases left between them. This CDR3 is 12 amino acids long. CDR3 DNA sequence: TGCGCCAGCTCGGGGACCTACTATGGCTACACCTTC. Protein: CASSGTYYGYTF.

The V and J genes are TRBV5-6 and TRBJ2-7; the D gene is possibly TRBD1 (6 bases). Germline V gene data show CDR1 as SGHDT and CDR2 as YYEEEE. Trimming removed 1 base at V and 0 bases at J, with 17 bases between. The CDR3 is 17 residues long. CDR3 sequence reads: CASSLKFSGTRSYEQYF. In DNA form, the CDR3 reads TGTGCCAGCAGCTTGAAGTTCTCAGGGACACGCTCCTACGAGCAGTACTTC.